This entry describes one TCR beta chain. The antigen is not known. At one end, the junction sequence differs from germline, possibly due to a read error. According to the study, genomic DNA was the template for TCR beta VDJ and CDR3 profiling. Via MiXCR, TCRdb re-called the reads, giving one row per CDR3 protein. The table has 150,000 to 200,000 distinct CDR3 sequences, about 64% seen once. CDR3 length: 15 residues. The sample originates from a study of CD8+CD57+ T cells in acquired aplastic anemia. Findings and limits, study-wide: It was found that twenty-nine CD8+ CDR3 sequences were shared between patients and controls.

This clonotype originated in a human donor with severe aplastic anemia or a healthy control (not recorded which). V is TRBV12-3 or TRBV12-4 and J is TRBJ2-3, with 7 bases lining up with TRBD2. Specimen: sorted CD4+, CD8+, or CD8+CD57+ T cells (not recorded which) from PBMCs. Here the CDR3 DNA reads TGTGCCAGCATGGGGGGAGGGTTCAATGCAGATACGCAGTACTTT. Translating gives CASMGGGFNADTQYF.